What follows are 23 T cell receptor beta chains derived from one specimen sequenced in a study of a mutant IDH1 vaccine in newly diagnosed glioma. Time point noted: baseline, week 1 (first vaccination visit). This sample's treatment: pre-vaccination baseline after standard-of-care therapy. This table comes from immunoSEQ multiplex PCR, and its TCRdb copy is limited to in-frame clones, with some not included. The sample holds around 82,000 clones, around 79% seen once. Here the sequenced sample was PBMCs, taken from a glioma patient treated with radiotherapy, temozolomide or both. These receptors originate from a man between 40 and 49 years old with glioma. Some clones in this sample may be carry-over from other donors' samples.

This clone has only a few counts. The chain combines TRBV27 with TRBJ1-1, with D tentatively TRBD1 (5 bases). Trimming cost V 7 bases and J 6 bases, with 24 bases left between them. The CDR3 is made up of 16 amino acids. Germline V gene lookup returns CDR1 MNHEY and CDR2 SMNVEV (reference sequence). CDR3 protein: CASKEDPGNGAPEAFF. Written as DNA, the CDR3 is TGTGCCAGCAAGGAGGATCCAGGGAACGGGGCGCCTGAAGCTTTCTTT.

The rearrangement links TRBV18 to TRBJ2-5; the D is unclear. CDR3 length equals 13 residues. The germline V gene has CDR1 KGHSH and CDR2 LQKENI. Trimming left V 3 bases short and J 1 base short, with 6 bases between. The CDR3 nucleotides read TGTGCCAGCTCACCGAATGTCCAAGAGACCCAGTACTTC. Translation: CASSPNVQETQYF. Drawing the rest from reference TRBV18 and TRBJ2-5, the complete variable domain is NAGVMQNPRHLVRRRGQEARLRCSPMKGHSHVYWYRQLPEEGLKFMVYLQKENIIDESGMPKERFSAEFPKEGPSILRIQQVVRGDSAAYFCASSPNVQETQYFGPGTRLLVL.

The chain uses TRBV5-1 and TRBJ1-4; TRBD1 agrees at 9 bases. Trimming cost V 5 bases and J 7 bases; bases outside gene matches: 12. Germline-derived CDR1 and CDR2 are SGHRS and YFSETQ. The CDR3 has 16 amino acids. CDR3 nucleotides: TGCGCCAGCAGTAAAAGCGAGACAGGGGGAGGTGAAAAACTGTTTTTT. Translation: CASSKSETGGGEKLFF.

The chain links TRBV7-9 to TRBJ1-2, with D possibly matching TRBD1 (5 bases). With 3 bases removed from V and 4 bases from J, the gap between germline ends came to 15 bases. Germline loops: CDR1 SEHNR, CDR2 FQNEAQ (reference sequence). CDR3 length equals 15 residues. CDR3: CASSFGQERFYGYTF. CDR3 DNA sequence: TGTGCCAGCAGCTTCGGACAAGAGCGATTCTATGGCTACACCTTC.

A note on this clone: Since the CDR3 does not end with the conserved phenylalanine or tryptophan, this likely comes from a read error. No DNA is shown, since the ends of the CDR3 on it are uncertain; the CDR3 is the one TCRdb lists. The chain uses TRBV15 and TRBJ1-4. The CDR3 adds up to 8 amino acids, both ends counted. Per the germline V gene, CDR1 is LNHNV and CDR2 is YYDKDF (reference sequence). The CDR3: CATRSPPY.

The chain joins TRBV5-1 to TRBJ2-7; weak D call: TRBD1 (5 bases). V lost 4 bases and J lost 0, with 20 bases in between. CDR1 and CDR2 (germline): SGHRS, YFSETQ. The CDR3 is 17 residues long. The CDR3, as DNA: TGCGCCAGCAGCCTTCGTATTAGGCAGGGTAGCTCCTACGAGCAGTACTTC. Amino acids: CASSLRIRQGSSYEQYF.

CDR3 region: CASSTGPSPQPQHF. DNA of the CDR3: TGTGCCAGCAGTACTGGTCCCTCGCCTCAGCCCCAGCATTTT. V usage is TRBV2 and J usage is TRBJ1-5; D is unclear. The length of the CDR3 is 14 residues. The V end was cut by 5 bases, the J end by 6 bases, with 14 bases between. The germline V gene encodes CDR1 SNHLY and CDR2 FYNNEI.

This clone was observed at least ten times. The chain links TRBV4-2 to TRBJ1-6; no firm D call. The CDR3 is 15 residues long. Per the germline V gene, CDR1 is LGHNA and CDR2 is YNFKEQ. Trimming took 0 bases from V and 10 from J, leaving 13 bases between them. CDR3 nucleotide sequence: TGTGCCAGCAGCCAAGATCGCCGGGATGGGTCACCCCTCCACTTT. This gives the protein CASSQDRRDGSPLHF.

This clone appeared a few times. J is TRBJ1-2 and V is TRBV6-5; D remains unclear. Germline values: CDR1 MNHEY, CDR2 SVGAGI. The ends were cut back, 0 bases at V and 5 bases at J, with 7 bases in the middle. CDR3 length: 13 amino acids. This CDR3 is CASSYSNGYGYTF. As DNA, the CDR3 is TGTGCCAGCAGTTACTCGAATGGTTATGGCTACACCTTC.

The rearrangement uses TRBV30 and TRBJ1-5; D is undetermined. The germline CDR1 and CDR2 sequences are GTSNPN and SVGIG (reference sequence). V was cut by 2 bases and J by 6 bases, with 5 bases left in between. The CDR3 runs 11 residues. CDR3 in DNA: TGTGCCTGGAGTATCGGTCAGCCCCAGCATTTT. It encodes CAWSIGQPQHF.

CDR3 bases: TGTGCCAGCAGCTTAGCAACGGTCTGGGGGGATGAGCAGTTCTTC. This codes for CASSLATVWGDEQFF. This sequence joins TRBV7-8 and TRBJ2-1; a possible D gene is TRBD2 (6 bases). CDR1 is SGHVS and CDR2 is FQNEAQ in the germline V gene. V was clipped by 0 bases and J by 8 bases, with 14 bases between them. The CDR3 covers 15 residues.

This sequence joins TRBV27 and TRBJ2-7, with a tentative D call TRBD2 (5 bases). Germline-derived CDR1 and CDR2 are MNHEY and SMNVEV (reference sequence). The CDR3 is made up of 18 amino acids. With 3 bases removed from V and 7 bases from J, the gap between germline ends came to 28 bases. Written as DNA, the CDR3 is TGTGCCAGCAGTTTCATGGAGAGTGGCCGGACTGTGGTGTGGGAGCAGTACTTC. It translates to CASSFMESGRTVVWEQYF.

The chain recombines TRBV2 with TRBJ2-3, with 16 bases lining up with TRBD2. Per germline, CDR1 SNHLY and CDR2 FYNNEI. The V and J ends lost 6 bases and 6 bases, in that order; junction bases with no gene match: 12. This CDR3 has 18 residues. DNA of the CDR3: TGTGCCAGCAGCCGTCCCGGGACTAGCGGGGGGGCCGAGGATACGCAGTATTTT. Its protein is CASSRPGTSGGAEDTQYF.

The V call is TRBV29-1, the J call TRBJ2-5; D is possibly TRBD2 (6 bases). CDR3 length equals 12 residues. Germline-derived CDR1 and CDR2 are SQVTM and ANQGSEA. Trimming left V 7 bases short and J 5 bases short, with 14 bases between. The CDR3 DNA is TGCAGCGGTGCGGGGAGGCGGGAGACCCAGTACTTC. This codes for CSGAGRRETQYF.

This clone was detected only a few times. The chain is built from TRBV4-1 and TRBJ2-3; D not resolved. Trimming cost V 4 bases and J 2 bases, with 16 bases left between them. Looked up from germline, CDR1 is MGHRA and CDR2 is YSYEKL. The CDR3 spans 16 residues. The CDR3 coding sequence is TGCGCCAGCAGCCCACAGTGGGGTTCCTACACAGATACGCAGTATTTT. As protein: CASSPQWGSYTDTQYF.

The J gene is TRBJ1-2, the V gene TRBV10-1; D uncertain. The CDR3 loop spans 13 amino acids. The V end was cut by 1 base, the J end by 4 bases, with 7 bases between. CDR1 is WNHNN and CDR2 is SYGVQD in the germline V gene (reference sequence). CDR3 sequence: CASSEWRSYGYTF. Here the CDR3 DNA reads TGCGCCAGCAGTGAGTGGAGGTCCTATGGCTACACCTTC.

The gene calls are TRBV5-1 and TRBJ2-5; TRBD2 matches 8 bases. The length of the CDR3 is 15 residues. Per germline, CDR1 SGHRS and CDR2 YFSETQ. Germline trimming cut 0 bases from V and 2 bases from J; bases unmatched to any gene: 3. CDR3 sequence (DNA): TGCGCCAGCAGCTTGGGCTCTAGCGGGCAAGAGACCCAGTACTTC. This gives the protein CASSLGSSGQETQYF.

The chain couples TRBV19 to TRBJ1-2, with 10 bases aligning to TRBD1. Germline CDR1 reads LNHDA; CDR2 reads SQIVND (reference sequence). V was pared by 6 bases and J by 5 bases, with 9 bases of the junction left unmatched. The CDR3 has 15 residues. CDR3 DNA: TGTGCCAGTAGCCCGGACAGGGGGTCACTGTATGGCTACACCTTC. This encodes CASSPDRGSLYGYTF.

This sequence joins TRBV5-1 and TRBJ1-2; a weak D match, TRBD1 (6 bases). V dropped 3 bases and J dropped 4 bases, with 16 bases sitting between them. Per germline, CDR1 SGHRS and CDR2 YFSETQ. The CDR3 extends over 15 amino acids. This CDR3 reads CASSWQGLETYGYTF. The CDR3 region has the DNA TGCGCCAGCAGCTGGCAGGGGCTTGAGACCTATGGCTACACCTTC.

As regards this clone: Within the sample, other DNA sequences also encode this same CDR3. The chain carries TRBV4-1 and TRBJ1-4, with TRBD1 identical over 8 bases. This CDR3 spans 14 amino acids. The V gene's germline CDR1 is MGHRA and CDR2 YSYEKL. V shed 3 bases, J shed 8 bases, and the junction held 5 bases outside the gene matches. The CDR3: CASSQQGAGEKLFF. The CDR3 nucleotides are TGCGCCAGCAGCCAGCAGGGGGCGGGCGAAAAACTGTTTTTT.

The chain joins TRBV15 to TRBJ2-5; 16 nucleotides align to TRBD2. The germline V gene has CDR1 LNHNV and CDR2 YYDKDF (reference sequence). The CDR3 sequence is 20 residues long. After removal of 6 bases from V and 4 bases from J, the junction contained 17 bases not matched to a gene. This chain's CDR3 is CATRESRMGLAGGRRETQYF. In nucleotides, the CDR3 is TGTGCCACCAGAGAGAGTCGTATGGGACTAGCGGGGGGGCGTCGAGAGACCCAGTACTTC.

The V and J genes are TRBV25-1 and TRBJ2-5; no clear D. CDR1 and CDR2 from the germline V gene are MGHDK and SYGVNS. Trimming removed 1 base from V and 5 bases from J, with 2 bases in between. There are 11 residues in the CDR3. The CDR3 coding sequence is TGTGCCAGCAGTGAATCTGAGACCCAGTACTTC. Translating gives CASSESETQYF. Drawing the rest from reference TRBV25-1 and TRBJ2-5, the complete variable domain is EADIYQTPRYLVIGTGKKITLECSQTMGHDKMYWYQQDPGMELHLIHYSYGVNSTEKGDLSSESTVSRIRTEHFPLTLESARPSHTSQYLCASSESETQYFGPGTRLLVL.

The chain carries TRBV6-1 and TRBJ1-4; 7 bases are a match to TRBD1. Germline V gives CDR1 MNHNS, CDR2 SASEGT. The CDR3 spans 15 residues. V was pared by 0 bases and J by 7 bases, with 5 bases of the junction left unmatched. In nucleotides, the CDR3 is TGTGCCAGCAGTGAAGCCAGAGGGGGCGTTGAAAAACTGTTTTTT. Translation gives CASSEARGGVEKLFF.